The rows below give T cell receptor beta chains drawn from one sample of a study of blood T cell repertoires in COVID-19. Produced via immunoSEQ multiplex PCR; TCRdb's table is partial and in-frame only. The sample shows around 77,000 clones, around 83% of them seen only once. Sequenced input: peripheral blood. These receptors all stem from a man aged 25 to 45 with COVID-19, enrolled during active disease. CDR3s leave out the opening cysteine and the closing phenylalanine or tryptophan. The D gene is left open where the match is weak. Clone size is stated in some rows and not others, as once, few, many or a class when expanded.

D,V,size,J,CDR3
-,TRBV12-3/TRBV12-4,-,TRBJ2-7,ASSLPPHEQY
-,TRBV18,-,TRBJ1-5,ASSPGGGSNQPQH
TRBD1,TRBV28,-,TRBJ1-2,ASSLRDRGNYGYT
-,TRBV10-3,-,TRBJ2-3,AIRPGGTDTQY
TRBD1,TRBV5-5,-,TRBJ2-1,ASTMRTGGNNEQF
-,TRBV28,-,TRBJ1-6,ASSSPRGEGYNSPLH
-,TRBV10-1,few,TRBJ2-7,ASSGTMGEQY
-,TRBV2,once,TRBJ1-3,ASSGDPGNTIY
-,TRBV28,-,TRBJ1-2,ASSLRGFVYGYT
-,TRBV9,-,TRBJ2-7,ASSPKAQGSYEQY
-,TRBV1,-,TRBJ2-3,TSSKERREGGTDTQY
-,TRBV10-2,-,TRBJ1-2,ASSESRQGRYGYT
-,TRBV19,many,TRBJ2-5,ASSPRRGAETQY
-,TRBV3-1/TRBV3-2,-,TRBJ2-7,ASSQELGLTPL
TRBD2,TRBV28,-,TRBJ2-1,ASSLGPGLAGEGLSNEQF
-,TRBV2,-,TRBJ2-5,ASSGLRETQY
-,TRBV28,once,TRBJ1-2,ASSKRNYGYT
TRBD2,TRBV11-2,-,TRBJ2-5,ASSLSGRALETQY
-,TRBV1,-,TRBJ2-7,TSSPTGGIPYEQY
-,TRBV20-1,-,TRBJ1-1,SASRRMNTEAF
-,TRBV3-1/TRBV3-2,-,TRBJ1-2,ASSPGGRGYGYT
-,TRBV5-1,-,TRBJ1-1,ASSLVWQGTEAF
-,TRBV24-1,-,TRBJ2-1,ATSDLNTYNEQF
-,TRBV28,-,TRBJ1-2,ASSGGYYGYT
-,TRBV3-1/TRBV3-2,-,TRBJ2-7,ASSQDPGYEQY
TRBD2,TRBV6-5,-,TRBJ2-7,ASSSYMGGGYEQY
TRBD1,TRBV18,-,TRBJ1-1,ASSKQGSTEAF
TRBD1,TRBV9,-,TRBJ1-4,ASTRGEVTNEKLF
TRBD1,TRBV3-1/TRBV3-2,once,TRBJ1-2,ASSQDLAGGGYT
TRBD1,TRBV20-1,-,TRBJ1-5,SASLAGGRSNQPQH
TRBD1,TRBV3-1/TRBV3-2,-,TRBJ2-5,ASSQGTGNEETQY
-,TRBV20-1,-,TRBJ1-1,SASAQPMNTEAF
-,TRBV9,-,TRBJ1-1,ASSVGGDTEAF
-,TRBV5-4,-,TRBJ1-2,ASSPRGGYGYT
TRBD1,TRBV30,-,TRBJ1-5,ACGTGGRNQPQH
TRBD2,TRBV28,-,TRBJ2-1,ASSSLTGTKPYNEQF
-,TRBV28,-,TRBJ1-2,ASSTGVDGYT
-,TRBV6-6,-,TRBJ2-3,ASSPTGLLGSLGTDTQY
TRBD1,TRBV11-2,-,TRBJ2-7,ASSPTGVEQY
TRBD2,TRBV28,-,TRBJ2-7,ASSPAGAGRGGEQY
-,TRBV6-2/TRBV6-3,-,TRBJ2-1,ASSNPLGIPSYNEQF
TRBD2,TRBV6-4,few,TRBJ2-1,ASSPEYASGTEQF
-,TRBV27,-,TRBJ1-2,ASSPVPIRGYT
-,TRBV2,-,TRBJ1-5,ASASRDQPQH
TRBD2,TRBV5-5,-,TRBJ2-7,ASSANSGRSSYEQY
-,TRBV21-1,-,TRBJ2-3,ASSKEQSTDTQY
TRBD2,TRBV4-1,-,TRBJ2-6,ASSQEIAGNSGANVLT
-,TRBV28,-,TRBJ2-7,ASSPPAVSYEQY
TRBD1,TRBV19,-,TRBJ2-5,ASKRTGGETQY
TRBD1,TRBV2,-,TRBJ2-7,ASAGQGYEQY
TRBD1,TRBV30,-,TRBJ2-2,AWSALTGGPGELF
TRBD2,TRBV6-2/TRBV6-3,-,TRBJ2-3,ASSQRTSGRLDTQY